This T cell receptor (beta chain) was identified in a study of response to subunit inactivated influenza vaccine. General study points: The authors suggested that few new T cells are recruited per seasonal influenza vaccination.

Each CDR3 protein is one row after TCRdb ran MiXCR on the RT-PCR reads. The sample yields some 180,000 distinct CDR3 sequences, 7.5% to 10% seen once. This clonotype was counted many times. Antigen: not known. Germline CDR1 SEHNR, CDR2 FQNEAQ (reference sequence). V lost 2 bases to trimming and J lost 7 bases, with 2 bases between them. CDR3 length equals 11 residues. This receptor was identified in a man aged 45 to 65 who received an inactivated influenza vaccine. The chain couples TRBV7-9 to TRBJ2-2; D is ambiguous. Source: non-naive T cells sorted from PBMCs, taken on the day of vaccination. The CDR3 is CASSLLGELFF. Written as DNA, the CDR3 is TGTGCCAGCAGCTTACTCGGGGAGCTGTTTTTT.